This T cell receptor beta chain came from a study of blood T cell repertoires in COVID-19. Across the study: Samples taken during acute and convalescent COVID-19 were collected in the United States, Italy and Spain.

The CDR3 totals 15 residues. Germline loops: CDR1 MNHEY, CDR2 SVGAGI. V shed 10 bases, J shed 4 bases, and the junction held 15 bases outside the gene matches. The data were produced by immunoSEQ multiplex PCR, yet TCRdb's version contains in-frame clones alone and is incomplete. The table has over 200,000 clones, roughly 87% seen once. The origin of this receptor is a man aged 40-55 years with active or convalescent COVID-19. The chain recombines TRBV6-5 with TRBJ1-2, with 7 bases matching TRBD1. Sequencing input: peripheral blood. CDR3 in DNA: TGTGCCACCTCGATGTTCGCAGGGGGAACCTATGGCTACACCTTC. Amino acids: CATSMFAGGTYGYTF.